This TCR beta chain originates from a study of blood T cell repertoires in COVID-19. Study-level information: T cells, B-cell-depleted T cells, or PBMCs supplied cDNA or gDNA.

The CDR3 runs to 16 residues. CDR1 and CDR2 from the germline V gene are MDHEN and SYDVKM. The V and J ends lost 5 bases and 0 bases, in that order; junction bases with no gene match: 7. Authors' analysis steps: By means of reference gene primer amplification, nucleated cell counts were estimated. The assay was immunoSEQ multiplex PCR, and TCRdb's table has in-frame clones only and misses some. The DNA gave D and trimming, while V, J and clone size come from that table. Counted here are around 120,000 clones, around 90% occurring once; the ten biggest clones make up 7.7%. This clone was picked up one time.

The material sequenced was peripheral blood. This clonotype originated in a human donor in a cohort sampled during active COVID-19. V is TRBV28 and J is TRBJ2-4; 7 positions match TRBD1. This CDR3 reads CASSPRQGVAKNIQYF. CDR3 bases: TGTGCCAGCAGTCCCCGACAGGGTGTAGCCAAAAACATTCAGTACTTC.